The 18 T cell receptor beta chains presented below share a single source sample, sequenced in a study of cytomegalovirus exposure and HLA in healthy donors. PCR used 60 Vbeta primers and 13 Jbeta primers. Libraries were prepared by immunoSEQ multiplex PCR; TCRdb keeps only in-frame clonotypes and omits some of them. The table shows 150,000 to 200,000 clones, with roughly three quarters occurring only once. Source material: PBMCs. The receptor set was obtained from a woman aged 45-60 years in good health and CMV-seronegative.

This clone was seen a handful of times. The V and J genes are TRBV11-3 and TRBJ2-3; TRBD1 aligns across 7 bases. The CDR3 extends over 13 amino acids. Germline V gene sequence: CDR1 SGHNT, CDR2 YENEEA. V lost 8 bases and J lost 1; bases outside the gene matches: 3. CDR3 sequence reads: CASGTGGTDTQYF. The CDR3 DNA follows: TGTGCCAGCGGAACAGGGGGCACAGATACGCAGTATTTT.

For this clone: The junction shows a germline mismatch at one end, possibly a read error. J is TRBJ2-2 and V is TRBV5-4, with TRBD2 matching over 16 bases. The CDR3 sequence is 19 residues long. Germline assignment: CDR1 SGHNT and CDR2 YYREEE (reference sequence). CDR3 DNA: TGTGCCAGCAGCTTGGATCCGGGACTAGCGGGAGGGAGCACCCGGGAGCTGTTTTTT. Translated: CASSLDPGLAGGSTRELFF.

The V call is TRBV10-1, the J call TRBJ2-1; 8 bases are shared with TRBD2. Germline V gene sequence: CDR1 WNHNN, CDR2 SYGVQD (reference sequence). The CDR3 has 14 amino acids. Germline trimming cut 4 bases from V and 2 bases from J; bases unmatched to any gene: 1. CDR3 region: CASSAGGAYNEQFF. CDR3 sequence (DNA): TGCGCCAGCAGTGCGGGGGGGGCCTACAATGAGCAGTTCTTC.

The genes are TRBV15 and TRBJ1-4, with 7 nucleotides matching TRBD1. V dropped 3 bases and J dropped 8; count of bases not matched to a gene: 6. The germline V gene has CDR1 LNHNV and CDR2 YYDKDF (reference sequence). The CDR3 has 14 amino acids. CDR3 nucleotide sequence: TGTGCCACCAGCAGCTACAGGGGCGGGGAAAAACTGTTTTTT. Translating gives CATSSYRGGEKLFF.

This chain uses TRBV7-9 with TRBJ2-3; tentative D call: TRBD1 (5 bases). Trimming cost V 4 bases and J 4 bases, with 18 bases left between them. This CDR3 has 16 amino acids. Germline V gene data show CDR1 as SEHNR and CDR2 as FQNEAQ (reference sequence). CDR3 loop: CASSSGQGVVSDTQYF. Here the CDR3 DNA reads TGTGCCAGCAGCTCCGGGCAGGGTGTAGTATCAGATACGCAGTATTTT.

This clone came up once. The chain couples TRBV7-2 to TRBJ2-2, with 12 bases lining up with TRBD2. The J segment lost 7 bases and the V segment lost 5 bases, leaving 8 bases of the junction unmatched. Germline V lookup: CDR1 SGHTA, CDR2 FQGNSA. The CDR3 runs to 16 residues. Written as DNA, the CDR3 is TGTGCCAGCAGCCTTTCTAGCGGGAGGGCTTTCGGGGAGCTGTTTTTT. It encodes CASSLSSGRAFGELFF.

The chain couples TRBV30 to TRBJ2-4, with 15 bases aligning to TRBD2. The CDR3 is 20 amino acids. Germline lookup yields CDR1 GTSNPN and CDR2 SVGIG (reference sequence). The V segment lost 0 bases and the J segment 0 bases; nucleotides outside the gene matches: 9. CDR3 amino acids: CAWSVFGLAGGLVAKNIQYF. In DNA, the CDR3 is TGTGCCTGGAGTGTATTCGGACTAGCGGGGGGGTTAGTAGCCAAAAACATTCAGTACTTC.

The V gene is TRBV4-2, the J gene TRBJ1-6; no firm D call. This CDR3 has 21 amino acids. V gave up 0 bases and J gave up 8 bases, with 29 bases separating them. Germline V CDR1 and CDR2: LGHNA, YNFKEQ. The CDR3: CASSQDKTLSRSGVVDSPLHF. In nucleotides, the CDR3 is TGTGCCAGCAGCCAAGATAAGACCCTATCTCGATCCGGAGTCGTCGATTCACCCCTCCACTTT.

This clone was seen a single time. V is TRBV5-4 and J is TRBJ2-2; D remains ambiguous. V lost 0 bases and J 6 bases, leaving 9 bases between the germline ends. The CDR3 sequence is 14 residues long. Germline V gives CDR1 SGHNT, CDR2 YYREEE (reference sequence). In nucleotides, the CDR3 is TGTGCCAGCAGCTTGGCAGTGACACCCGGGGAGCTGTTTTTT. This encodes CASSLAVTPGELFF.

The CDR3 loop reads CASSPDSGTIYF. The CDR3 DNA follows: TGCGCCAGCAGCCCGGACAGTGGTACCATATATTTT. J is TRBJ1-3 and V is TRBV5-1; TRBD1 is a possible D gene (6 bases). CDR3 length: 12 residues. V was pared by 4 bases and J by 10 bases, with 12 bases between. Germline CDR1 SGHRS, CDR2 YFSETQ. The complete variable domain, with remaining parts taken from reference TRBV5-1 and TRBJ1-3, reads KAGVTQTPRYLIKTRGQQVTLSCSPISGHRSVSWYQQTPGQGLQFLFEYFSETQRNKGNFPGRFSGRQFSNSRSEMNVSTLELGDSALYLCASSPDSGTIYFGEGSWLTVV.

The chain links TRBV29-1 to TRBJ2-2, with TRBD2 matching over 12 bases. The CDR3 is 14 residues long. In germline, CDR1 is SQVTM, CDR2 ANQGSEA. Trimming removed 6 bases from V and 5 bases from J; junction bases left unmatched: 4. The CDR3 region has the DNA TGCAGCGTCGGGCTAGCGGGAGGGACCGGGGAGCTGTTTTTT. Encoded protein: CSVGLAGGTGELFF.

The rearrangement links TRBV28 to TRBJ1-2; TRBD1 aligns across 9 bases. The CDR3 is 17 amino acids. Germline V lookup: CDR1 MDHEN, CDR2 SYDVKM. Unmatched junction bases numbered 17, after V lost 7 bases and J lost 5 bases. DNA of the CDR3: TGTGCCAGCAAAACACCCTCGACAGGGGGACGGCAATATGGCTACACCTTC. Encoded protein: CASKTPSTGGRQYGYTF.

This clone was counted a few times. J is TRBJ2-2 and V is TRBV5-1; 15 bases align to TRBD2. The germline V gene encodes CDR1 SGHRS and CDR2 YFSETQ. J gave up 2 bases and V 4 bases, and 3 bases lay outside the gene matches. The CDR3 totals 17 residues. For the CDR3, the DNA is TGCGCCAGCAGCCCGGGACTAGCGGGGGGAAACACCGGGGAGCTGTTTTTT. It is translated as CASSPGLAGGNTGELFF.

The rearrangement joins TRBV15 to TRBJ2-7, with a tentative D call TRBD2 (6 bases). V was cut by 0 bases and J by 7 bases, with 10 bases left in between. The CDR3 runs 13 residues. CDR1 is LNHNV, CDR2 YYDKDF, per germline (reference sequence). The CDR3 region is CATSRDRAGEQYF. Written as DNA, the CDR3 is TGTGCCACCAGCAGAGACAGGGCGGGAGAGCAGTACTTC.

The V and J genes are TRBV19 and TRBJ2-2, with TRBD1 as a possible D gene (5 bases). Per germline, CDR1 LNHDA and CDR2 SQIVND (reference sequence). V lost 7 bases and J 0 bases, leaving 12 bases between the germline ends. This CDR3 is 15 amino acids long. The chain's CDR3 is CASMRTSSNTGELFF. The DNA for the CDR3 is TGTGCCAGTATGAGGACATCGTCGAACACCGGGGAGCTGTTTTTT.

This clone has a single count. This CDR3 is CASSPGTSEEQFF. The CDR3 DNA sequence: TGTGCCAGCTCACCAGGGACTAGCGAAGAGCAGTTCTTC. The V call is TRBV18, the J call TRBJ2-1; 10 bases agree with TRBD2. Germline V gives CDR1 KGHSH, CDR2 LQKENI. The CDR3 is 13 amino acids. V lost 2 bases to trimming and J lost 10 bases; unmatched junction nucleotides: 2.

The chain has TRBV30 and TRBJ2-6; 7 bases agree with TRBD1. This CDR3 is 18 amino acids long. Germline V gene lookup returns CDR1 GTSNPN and CDR2 SVGIG (reference sequence). V trimming: 4 bases; J trimming: 2 bases; junction bases outside the gene matches: 14. The CDR3, as DNA: TGTGCCTGGATTACAAACCAGGGGGACCCGCCTGGGGCCAACGTCCTGACTTTC. The encoded protein is CAWITNQGDPPGANVLTF.

The V gene is TRBV4-1, the J gene TRBJ2-7; the match to TRBD2 covers 11 bases. The V segment lost 2 bases and the J segment 5 bases; nucleotides outside the gene matches: 5. CDR3 size: 15 residues. Germline V gene data show CDR1 as MGHRA and CDR2 as YSYEKL. CDR3 sequence reads: CASSQPTSGIHEQYF. CDR3 nucleotides: TGCGCCAGCAGCCAACCGACTAGCGGGATCCACGAGCAGTACTTC.